This T cell receptor beta chain emerged from a study of Tregs in tolerant kidney transplant recipients. Looking at the study overall: CD4+CD25+CD127- cells came from approximately 3-day belatacept mixed lymphocyte reactions, some with approximately five-day graft donor restimulation. Recipient cells were told from donor cells by antibody staining. Study-wide results and caveats: This study did not directly address biological reproducibility. Few patients were studied, so findings need validation in larger groups.

After removal of 2 bases from V and 2 bases from J, the junction contained 7 bases not matched to a gene. CDR1 WSHSY and CDR2 SAAADI come from the germline V gene. The CDR3 has 17 amino acids. Clones were read by immunoSEQ multiplex PCR, and TCRdb kept only the in-frame ones, dropping some. This table has about 44,000 clones, over 95% appearing once. Comments on this clone: What it binds is unknown.

The source of this sequence is a human donor in good health. This rearrangement joins TRBV10-2 to TRBJ2-2; 8 bases line up with TRBD2. Sample: Tregs from blood cultured with allogeneic cells. The CDR3 DNA follows: TGCGCCAGCAGTGAGAGTGGGCTAGCGGGTAACACCGGGGAGCTGTTTTTT. Amino acids: CASSESGLAGNTGELFF.